This TCR beta chain comes out of a study of Graves' ophthalmopathy and Graves' hyperthyroidism. The CDR3 runs 16 residues. Germline-derived CDR1 and CDR2 are SGHRS and YFSETQ. Trimming cost V 2 bases and J 2 bases, with 16 bases left between them. The study amplified TCR beta CDR3 regions using RNA transcripts. HTBI-primed RT-PCR formed the first round, and a multiplex PCR formed the second. TCRdb reanalysed the multiplex PCR reads using MiXCR and keeps one entry per CDR3 protein. Among around 1.1 million distinct CDR3 sequences, 35% to 40% were seen once, and the ten largest hold around 10%. This clonotype was seen at least ten times.

This chain joins TRBV5-1 and TRBJ1-2, with D possibly TRBD1 on 5 matching bases. This TCR was sampled from an adult man with Graves' hyperthyroidism. Sequenced input: peripheral blood or thyroid tissue (not recorded which). The CDR3 region has the DNA TGCGCCAGCAGCTTTGGGTTGCCGGGACGGAACTATGGCTACACCTTC. Translated, it gives CASSFGLPGRNYGYTF.